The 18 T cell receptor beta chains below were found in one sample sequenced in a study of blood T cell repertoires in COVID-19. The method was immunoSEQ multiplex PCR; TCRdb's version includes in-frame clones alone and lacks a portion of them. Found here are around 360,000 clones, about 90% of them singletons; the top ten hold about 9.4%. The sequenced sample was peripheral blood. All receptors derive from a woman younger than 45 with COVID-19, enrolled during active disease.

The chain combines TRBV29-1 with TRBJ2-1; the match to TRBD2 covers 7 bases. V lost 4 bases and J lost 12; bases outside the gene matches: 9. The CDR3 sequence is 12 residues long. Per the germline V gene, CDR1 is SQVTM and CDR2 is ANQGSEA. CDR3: CSVAAPASGQFF. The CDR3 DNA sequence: TGCAGCGTTGCGGCGCCGGCTAGCGGGCAGTTCTTC.

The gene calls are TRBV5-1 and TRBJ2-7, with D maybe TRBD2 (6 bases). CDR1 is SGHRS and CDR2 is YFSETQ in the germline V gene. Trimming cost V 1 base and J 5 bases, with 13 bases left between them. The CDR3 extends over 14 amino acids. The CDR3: CASSLSDGGDEQYF. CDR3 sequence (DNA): TGCGCCAGCAGCTTGTCTGATGGCGGGGACGAGCAGTACTTC.

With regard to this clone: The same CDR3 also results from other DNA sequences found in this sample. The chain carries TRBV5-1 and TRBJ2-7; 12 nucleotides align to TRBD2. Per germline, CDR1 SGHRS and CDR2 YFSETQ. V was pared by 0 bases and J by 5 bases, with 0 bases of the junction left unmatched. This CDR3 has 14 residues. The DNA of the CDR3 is TGCGCCAGCAGCTTGGGACTAGCGGGAGACGAGCAGTACTTC. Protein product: CASSLGLAGDEQYF. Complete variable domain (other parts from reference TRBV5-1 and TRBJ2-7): KAGVTQTPRYLIKTRGQQVTLSCSPISGHRSVSWYQQTPGQGLQFLFEYFSETQRNKGNFPGRFSGRQFSNSRSEMNVSTLELGDSALYLCASSLGLAGDEQYFGPGTRLTVT.

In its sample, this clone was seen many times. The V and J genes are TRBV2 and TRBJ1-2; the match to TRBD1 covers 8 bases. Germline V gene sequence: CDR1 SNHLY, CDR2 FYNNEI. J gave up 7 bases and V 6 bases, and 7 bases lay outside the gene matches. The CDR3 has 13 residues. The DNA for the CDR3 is TGTGCCAGCAGACCAGGGGGCGCGGGTGGCTACACCTTC. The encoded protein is CASRPGGAGGYTF.

The CDR3 protein is CASRQGLSYNEQFF. CDR3 DNA sequence: TGTGCCAGCAGACAGGGTCTGTCCTACAATGAGCAGTTCTTC. This chain connects TRBV2 to TRBJ2-1, with D maybe TRBD1 (6 bases). The CDR3 has 14 residues. Trimming took 6 bases from V and 1 from J, leaving 10 bases between them. CDR1 and CDR2 from the germline V gene are SNHLY and FYNNEI. Full variable domain (rest looked up from reference TRBV2 and TRBJ2-1): EPEVTQTPSHQVTQMGQEVILRCVPISNHLYFYWYRQILGQKVEFLVSFYNNEISEKSEIFDDQFSVERPDGSNFTLKIRSTKLEDSAMYFCASRQGLSYNEQFFGPGTRLTVL.

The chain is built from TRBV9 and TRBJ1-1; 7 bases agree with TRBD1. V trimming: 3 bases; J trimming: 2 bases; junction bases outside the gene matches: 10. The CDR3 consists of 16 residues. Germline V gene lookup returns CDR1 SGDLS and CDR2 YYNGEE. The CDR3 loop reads CASSESTGVENTEAFF. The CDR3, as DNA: TGTGCCAGCAGCGAAAGCACAGGGGTGGAAAACACTGAAGCTTTCTTT.

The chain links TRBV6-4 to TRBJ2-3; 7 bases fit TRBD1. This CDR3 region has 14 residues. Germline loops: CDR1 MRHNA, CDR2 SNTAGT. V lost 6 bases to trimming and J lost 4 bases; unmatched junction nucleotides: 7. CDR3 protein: CASSASGGADTQYF. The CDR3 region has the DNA TGTGCCAGCAGCGCCTCAGGGGGAGCAGATACGCAGTATTTT.

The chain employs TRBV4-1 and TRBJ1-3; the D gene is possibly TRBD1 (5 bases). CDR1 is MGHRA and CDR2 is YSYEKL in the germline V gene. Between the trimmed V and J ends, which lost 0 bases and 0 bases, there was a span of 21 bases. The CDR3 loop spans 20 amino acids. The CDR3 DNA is TGCGCCAGCAGCCAAGAAGGGGCCGCTTGGGGAGGGACCTCTGGAAACACCATATATTTT. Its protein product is CASSQEGAAWGGTSGNTIYF.

CDR3 nucleotides: TGTGCCAGCAGTTACCGACAGGGGGCGCGCGAGCAGTACTTC. It encodes CASSYRQGAREQYF. This chain connects TRBV27 to TRBJ2-7; 10 bases map to TRBD1. The CDR3 is 14 amino acids. In germline, CDR1 is MNHEY, CDR2 SMNVEV (reference sequence). The V gene end was trimmed by 4 bases and the J gene end by 6 bases; junction bases not matched to a gene: 6.

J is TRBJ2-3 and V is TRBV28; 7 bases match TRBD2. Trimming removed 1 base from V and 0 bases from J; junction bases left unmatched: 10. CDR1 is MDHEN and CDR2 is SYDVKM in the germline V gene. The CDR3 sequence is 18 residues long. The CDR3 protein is CASSLFSAWGGSTDTQYF. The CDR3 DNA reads TGTGCCAGCAGTTTATTCAGTGCATGGGGAGGGAGCACAGATACGCAGTATTTT.

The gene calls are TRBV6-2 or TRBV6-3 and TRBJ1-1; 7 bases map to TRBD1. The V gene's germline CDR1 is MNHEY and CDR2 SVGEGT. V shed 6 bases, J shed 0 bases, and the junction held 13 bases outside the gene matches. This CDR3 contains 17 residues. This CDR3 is CASSLAMPTGMNTEAFF. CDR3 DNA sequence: TGTGCCAGCAGCCTAGCAATGCCGACAGGGATGAACACTGAAGCTTTCTTT.

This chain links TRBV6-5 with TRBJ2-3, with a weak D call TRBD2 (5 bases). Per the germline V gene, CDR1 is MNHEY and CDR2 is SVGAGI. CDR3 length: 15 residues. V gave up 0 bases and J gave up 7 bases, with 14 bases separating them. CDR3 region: CASSYSSGELNTQYF. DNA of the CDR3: TGTGCCAGCAGTTACTCGTCCGGGGAGTTAAATACGCAGTATTTT.

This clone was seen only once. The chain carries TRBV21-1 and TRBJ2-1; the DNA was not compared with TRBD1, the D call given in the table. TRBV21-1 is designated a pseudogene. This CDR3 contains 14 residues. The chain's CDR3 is CASTSDSMLAEQFF. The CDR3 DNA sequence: TGTGCCAGCACCTCGGACAGTATGCTTGCTGAGCAGTTCTTC.

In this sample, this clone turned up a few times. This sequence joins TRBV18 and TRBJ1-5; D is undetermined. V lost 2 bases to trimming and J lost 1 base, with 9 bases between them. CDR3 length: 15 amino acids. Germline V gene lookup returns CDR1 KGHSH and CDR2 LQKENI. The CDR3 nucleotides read TGTGCCAGCTCACCATCAGGCCAGAGCAATCAGCCCCAGCATTTT. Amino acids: CASSPSGQSNQPQHF.

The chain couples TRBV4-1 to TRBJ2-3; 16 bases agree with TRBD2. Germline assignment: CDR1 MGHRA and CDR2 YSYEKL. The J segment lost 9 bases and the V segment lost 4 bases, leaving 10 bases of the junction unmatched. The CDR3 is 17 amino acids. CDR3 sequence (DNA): TGCGCCAGCAGCCTCGCCGGGACTAGCGGGGGGGAGGGGACGCAGTATTTT. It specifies CASSLAGTSGGEGTQYF.

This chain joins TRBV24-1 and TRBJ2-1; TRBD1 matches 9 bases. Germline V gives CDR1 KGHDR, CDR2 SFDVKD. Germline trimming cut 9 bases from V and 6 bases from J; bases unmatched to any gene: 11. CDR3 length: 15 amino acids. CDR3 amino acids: CATSDPWTGVNEQFF. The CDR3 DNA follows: TGTGCCACCTCCGACCCGTGGACAGGGGTCAATGAGCAGTTCTTC.

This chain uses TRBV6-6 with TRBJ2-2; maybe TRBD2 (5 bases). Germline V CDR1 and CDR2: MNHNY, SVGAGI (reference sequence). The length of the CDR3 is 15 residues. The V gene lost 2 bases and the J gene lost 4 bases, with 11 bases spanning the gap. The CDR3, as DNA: TGTGCCAGCAGTTACGCGGGCATTCCCACCGGGGAGCTGTTTTTT. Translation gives CASSYAGIPTGELFF.

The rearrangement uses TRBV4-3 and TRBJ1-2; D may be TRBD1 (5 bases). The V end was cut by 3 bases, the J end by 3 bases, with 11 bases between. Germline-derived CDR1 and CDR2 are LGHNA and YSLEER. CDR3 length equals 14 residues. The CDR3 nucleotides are TGCGCCAGCAGCCAGGAACAGGCGGACTATGGCTACACCTTC. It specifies CASSQEQADYGYTF.